The T cell receptor beta chain described here comes from a study of T cell responses to AZD1222 COVID-19 vaccine. Study-wide findings and caveats: Nearly half of the spike-specific TCRs reportedly recognize variant regions that carry no mutations. Just a handful of AZD1222 recipients were seropositive at baseline. Donor demographics were predominantly white British with a female majority; clonal diversity may be underestimated.

V trimming: 1 base; J trimming: 7 bases; junction bases outside the gene matches: 4. Looked up from germline, CDR1 is SGHVS and CDR2 is FNYEAQ. The CDR3 loop spans 15 amino acids. Comment on this clone: Its antigen is not known.

Whether given at about 4 or about 12 weeks, second doses were pooled. Libraries were prepared by immunoSEQ multiplex PCR; TCRdb keeps only in-frame clonotypes and omits some of them. The data hold around 150,000 clones, with 90% observed a single time. The rearrangement links TRBV7-6 to TRBJ2-1; 10 bases fit TRBD1. Sample: peripheral blood, taken 28 days after the second AZD1222 dose. This clonotype was obtained from an adult who received the AZD1222 COVID-19 vaccine. In DNA form, the CDR3 reads TGTGCCAGCAGCTTAGGGGGACAGGGGATAAATGAGCAGTTCTTC. This encodes CASSLGGQGINEQFF.